The present T cell receptor beta chain was sequenced within a study of blood T cell repertoires in COVID-19. Study at large: The samples span acute and convalescent COVID-19 from the United States, Italy and Spain. T cells, B-cell-depleted T cells, or PBMCs provided the cDNA or gDNA that served as material.

The authors' processing: Counts of nucleated cells, estimated from reference gene primer amplification, were obtained. This table comes from immunoSEQ multiplex PCR, and its TCRdb copy is limited to in-frame clones, with some not included. The V and J calls and clone size are taken from that table; D and trimming were inferred from the DNA. This sample has 31,000 or so clones, with around 83% found just once. The sequenced sample was peripheral blood. This TCR came from a human donor in a cohort sampled during active COVID-19.

As DNA, the CDR3 is TGTGCCAGCAGTTTTGGGCAAACCTACGAGCAGTACTTC. It is translated as CASSFGQTYEQYF. The chain joins TRBV12-3 or TRBV12-4 to TRBJ2-7; D gene unclear. The CDR3 totals 13 residues. Trimming removed 3 bases from V and 2 bases from J, with 8 bases in between.